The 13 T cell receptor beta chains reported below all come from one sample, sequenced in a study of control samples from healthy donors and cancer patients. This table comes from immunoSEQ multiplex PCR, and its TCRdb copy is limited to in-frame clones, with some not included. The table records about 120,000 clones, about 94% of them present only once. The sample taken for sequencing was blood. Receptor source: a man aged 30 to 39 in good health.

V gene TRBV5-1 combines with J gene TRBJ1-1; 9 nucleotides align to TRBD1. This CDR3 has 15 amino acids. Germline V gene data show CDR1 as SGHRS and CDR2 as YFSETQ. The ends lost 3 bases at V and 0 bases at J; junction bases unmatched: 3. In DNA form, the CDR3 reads TGCGCCAGCAGCTGGGGACAGGGCATGAACACTGAAGCTTTCTTT. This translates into CASSWGQGMNTEAFF.

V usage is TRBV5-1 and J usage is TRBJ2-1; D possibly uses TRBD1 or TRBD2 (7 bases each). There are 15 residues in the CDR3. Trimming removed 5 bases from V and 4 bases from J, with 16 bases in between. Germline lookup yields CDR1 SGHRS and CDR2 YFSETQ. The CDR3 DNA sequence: TGCGCCAGCAGACCTCGCGGGGGACAGTACAATGAGCAGTTCTTC. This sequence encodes CASRPRGGQYNEQFF. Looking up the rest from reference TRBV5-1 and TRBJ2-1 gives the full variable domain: KAGVTQTPRYLIKTRGQQVTLSCSPISGHRSVSWYQQTPGQGLQFLFEYFSETQRNKGNFPGRFSGRQFSNSRSEMNVSTLELGDSALYLCASRPRGGQYNEQFFGPGTRLTVL.

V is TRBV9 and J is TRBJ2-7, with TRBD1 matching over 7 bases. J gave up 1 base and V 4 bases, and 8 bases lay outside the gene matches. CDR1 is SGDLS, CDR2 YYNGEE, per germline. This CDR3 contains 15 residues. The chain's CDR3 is CASSSSGTASYEQYF. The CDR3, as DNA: TGTGCCAGCAGCTCTTCCGGGACAGCGTCCTACGAGCAGTACTTC.

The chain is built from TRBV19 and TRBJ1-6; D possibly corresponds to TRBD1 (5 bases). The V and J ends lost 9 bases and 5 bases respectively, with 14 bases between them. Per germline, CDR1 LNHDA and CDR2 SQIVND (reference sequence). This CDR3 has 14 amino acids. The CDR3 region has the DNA TGTGCCAGCATTGGGGACGCCAATAATTCACCCCTCCACTTT. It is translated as CASIGDANNSPLHF.

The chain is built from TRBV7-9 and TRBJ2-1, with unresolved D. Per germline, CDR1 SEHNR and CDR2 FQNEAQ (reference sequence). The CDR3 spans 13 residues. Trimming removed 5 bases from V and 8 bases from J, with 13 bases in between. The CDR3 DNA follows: TGTGCCAGCAGCCTAGGGTCCACCCATGAGCAGTTCTTC. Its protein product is CASSLGSTHEQFF.

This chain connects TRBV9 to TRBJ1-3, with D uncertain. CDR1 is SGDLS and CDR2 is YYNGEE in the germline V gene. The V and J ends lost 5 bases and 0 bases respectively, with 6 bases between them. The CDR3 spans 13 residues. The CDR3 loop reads CASRAFSGNTIYF. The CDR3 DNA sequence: TGTGCCAGCAGGGCCTTCTCTGGAAACACCATATATTTT.

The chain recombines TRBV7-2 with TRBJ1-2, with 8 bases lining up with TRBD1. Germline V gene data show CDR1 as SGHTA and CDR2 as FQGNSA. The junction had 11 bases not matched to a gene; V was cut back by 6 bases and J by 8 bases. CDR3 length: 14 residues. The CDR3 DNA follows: TGTGCCAGCAGGGGAGGACAGGGTGGAGGAGGCTACACCTTC. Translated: CASRGGQGGGGYTF. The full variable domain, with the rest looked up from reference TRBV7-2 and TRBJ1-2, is GAGVSQSPSNKVTEKGKDVELRCDPISGHTALYWYRQSLGQGLEFLIYFQGNSAPDKSGLPSDRFSAERTGGSVSTLTIQRTQQEDSAVYLCASRGGQGGGGYTFGSGTRLTVV.

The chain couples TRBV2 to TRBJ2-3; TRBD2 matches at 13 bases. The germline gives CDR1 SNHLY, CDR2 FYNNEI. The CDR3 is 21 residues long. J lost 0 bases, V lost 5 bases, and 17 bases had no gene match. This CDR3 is CASSFGRGLAGPGESTDTQYF. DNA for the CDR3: TGTGCCAGCAGTTTTGGGAGGGGACTAGCGGGGCCCGGGGAAAGCACAGATACGCAGTATTTT.

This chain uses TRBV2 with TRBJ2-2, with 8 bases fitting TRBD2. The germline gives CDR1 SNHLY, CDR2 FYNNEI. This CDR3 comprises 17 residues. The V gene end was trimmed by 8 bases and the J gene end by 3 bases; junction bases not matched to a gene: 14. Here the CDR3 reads CASRGGAAGLYTGELFF. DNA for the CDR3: TGTGCCAGCCGGGGGGGGGCCGCTGGGCTCTACACCGGGGAGCTGTTTTTT.

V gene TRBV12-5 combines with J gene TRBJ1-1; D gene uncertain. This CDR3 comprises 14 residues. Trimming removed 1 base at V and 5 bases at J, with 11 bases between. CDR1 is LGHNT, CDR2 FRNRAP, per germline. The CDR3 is CASGLAGRGTEAFF. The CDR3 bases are TGTGCTAGTGGTTTGGCCGGTAGAGGGACTGAAGCTTTCTTT.

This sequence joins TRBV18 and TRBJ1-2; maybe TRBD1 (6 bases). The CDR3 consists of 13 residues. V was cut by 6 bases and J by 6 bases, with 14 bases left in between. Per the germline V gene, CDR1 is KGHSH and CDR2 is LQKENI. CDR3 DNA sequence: TGTGCCAGCTCGCACAGGGCTGGTGATGGCTACACCTTC. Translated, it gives CASSHRAGDGYTF.

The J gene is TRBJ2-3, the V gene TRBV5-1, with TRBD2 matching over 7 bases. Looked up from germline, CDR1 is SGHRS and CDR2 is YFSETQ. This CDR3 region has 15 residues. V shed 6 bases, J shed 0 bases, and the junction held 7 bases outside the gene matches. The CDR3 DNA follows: TGCGCCAGCACTGCGTCGCGGGGGAGCACAGATACGCAGTATTTT. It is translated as CASTASRGSTDTQYF.

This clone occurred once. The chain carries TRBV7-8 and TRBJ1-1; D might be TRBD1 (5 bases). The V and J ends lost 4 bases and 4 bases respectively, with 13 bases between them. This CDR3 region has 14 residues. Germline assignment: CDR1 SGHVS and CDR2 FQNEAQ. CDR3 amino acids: CASSSTAGGTEAFF. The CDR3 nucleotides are TGTGCCAGCAGCTCTACTGCGGGGGGCACTGAAGCTTTCTTT.